A single sample gave rise to the 27 T cell receptor beta chains below, sequenced in a study of T cells in Graves' hyperthyroidism and ophthalmopathy. Researchers amplified the TCR beta CDR3 regions from RNA transcripts. The study used the HTBI primer set for a first-round RT-PCR of the TCR CDR3. MiXCR was run by TCRdb on the multiplex PCR reads, yielding one entry per CDR3 protein. The sample has about 600,000 distinct CDR3 sequences; more than 15% are singletons. Material: blood. Every receptor here comes from a woman aged 40 to 50 with Graves' ophthalmopathy.

This clonotype was recorded many times. The J gene is TRBJ2-1, the V gene TRBV11-2, with D possibly called TRBD1 or TRBD2 (6 bases each). Germline V CDR1 and CDR2: SGHAT, FQNNGV. The CDR3 length is 15 residues. V gave up 5 bases and J gave up 8 bases, with 19 bases separating them. The CDR3 sequence is CASSLRWGAADEQFF. The CDR3 DNA follows: TGTGCCAGCAGCCTCAGATGGGGGGCCGCGGATGAGCAGTTCTTC.

In this sample, this clonotype turned up many times. V usage is TRBV18 and J usage is TRBJ2-5; D perhaps matches TRBD1 (6 bases). The CDR3 runs to 13 residues. V was cut by 4 bases and J by 5 bases, with 11 bases left in between. Looked up from germline, CDR1 is KGHSH and CDR2 is LQKENI. CDR3 in amino acids: CASSLQGLETQYF. CDR3 in DNA: TGTGCCAGCTCACTACAGGGTTTGGAGACCCAGTACTTC.

J is TRBJ2-7 and V is TRBV11-2; a possible D gene is TRBD1 (6 bases). The CDR3 loop spans 15 amino acids. Germline V lookup: CDR1 SGHAT, CDR2 FQNNGV. V lost 4 bases to trimming and J lost 5 bases, with 18 bases between them. In DNA, the CDR3 is TGTGCCAGCAGCTGGGCCCCAGGGGACAAGAACGAGCAGTACTTC. Amino acids: CASSWAPGDKNEQYF.

The gene calls are TRBV5-4 and TRBJ2-7; no reliable D call. The CDR3 runs to 13 residues. Germline CDR1 SGHNT, CDR2 YYREEE (reference sequence). V lost 1 base, J lost 5 bases, and 10 bases lay in between. CDR3 region: CASSLPGNHEQYF. The DNA of the CDR3 is TGTGCCAGCAGCTTGCCAGGAAACCACGAGCAGTACTTC.

The rearrangement links TRBV2 to TRBJ2-1, with 7 nucleotides matching TRBD2. CDR3 length: 14 amino acids. With 0 bases clipped from V and 12 bases from J, the junction kept 8 bases outside the gene matches. Germline CDR1 is SNHLY and CDR2 is FYNNEI. The CDR3 region is CASSEAWTRGVQFF. CDR3 nucleotides: TGTGCCAGCAGTGAAGCGTGGACTAGGGGTGTGCAGTTCTTC.

This clonotype was seen more than once but under ten times. The chain employs TRBV6-1 and TRBJ2-2; 13 nucleotides match TRBD2. Looked up from germline, CDR1 is MNHNS and CDR2 is SASEGT. The CDR3 is 15 amino acids. With 7 bases clipped from V and 5 bases from J, the junction kept 4 bases outside the gene matches. In DNA form, the CDR3 reads TGTGCCAGCATTTGGACTAGCGGGGGTACCGGGGAGCTGTTTTTT. This gives the protein CASIWTSGGTGELFF.

V usage is TRBV10-3 and J usage is TRBJ2-3; D tentatively fits TRBD1 or TRBD2 (5 bases each). CDR1 ENHRY and CDR2 SYGVKD come from the germline V gene. V was pared by 0 bases and J by 6 bases, with 16 bases between. CDR3 length equals 16 residues. CDR3 loop: CAISESMTLEGDTQYF. CDR3 coding DNA: TGTGCCATCAGTGAGTCGATGACCCTCGAGGGGGATACGCAGTATTTT.

This clonotype came up a few times. This sequence joins TRBV28 and TRBJ1-5; D is undetermined. The CDR3 is 14 residues long. V lost 6 bases, J lost 1 base, and 10 bases lay in between. In germline, CDR1 is MDHEN, CDR2 SYDVKM. The CDR3 here is CASRTPTSNQPQHF. The CDR3 coding sequence is TGTGCCAGCAGAACCCCGACAAGCAATCAGCCCCAGCATTTT. Full variable domain (rest looked up from reference TRBV28 and TRBJ1-5): DVKVTQSSRYLVKRTGEKVFLECVQDMDHENMFWYRQDPGLGLRLIYFSYDVKMKEKGDIPEGYSVSREKKERFSLILESASTNQTSMYLCASRTPTSNQPQHFGDGTRLSIL.

The V call is TRBV4-1, the J call TRBJ2-7; 10 bases line up with TRBD2. CDR1 MGHRA and CDR2 YSYEKL come from the germline V gene. CDR3 size: 20 residues. V lost 0 bases to trimming and J lost 0 bases; unmatched junction nucleotides: 14. The CDR3 here is CASSQEGRTSGKSLSYEQYF. For the CDR3, the DNA is TGCGCCAGCAGCCAAGAAGGAAGGACTAGCGGAAAATCCCTCTCCTACGAGCAGTACTTC.

This chain joins TRBV5-1 and TRBJ2-2; 8 nucleotides align to TRBD2. V was pared by 4 bases and J by 2 bases, with 7 bases of the junction left unmatched. The CDR3 has 16 amino acids. Looked up from germline, CDR1 is SGHRS and CDR2 is YFSETQ. Here the CDR3 DNA reads TGCGCCAGCAGCCCTACTAGCGGCCTTAACACCGGGGAGCTGTTTTTT. As protein: CASSPTSGLNTGELFF.

This clonotype came up many times. The gene calls are TRBV2 and TRBJ1-6; unclear D gene. CDR3 size: 11 residues. Germline values: CDR1 SNHLY, CDR2 FYNNEI. Trimming took off 4 bases at V and 9 bases at J, with 4 bases between the two ends. The CDR3 here is CASSALSPLHF. CDR3 DNA sequence: TGTGCCAGCAGTGCGCTTTCACCCCTCCACTTT.

As regards this clonotype: The junction and the germline gene differ at one end; a read error may be behind it. The rearrangement uses TRBV18 and TRBJ2-1; D ambiguous. The CDR3 is 16 amino acids. The V gene's germline CDR1 is KGHSH and CDR2 LQKENI. The CDR3 loop is CASSPTAVPPANVQFF. In DNA form, the CDR3 reads TGTGCCAGCTCACCTACCGCGGTTCCCCCCGCTAATGTGCAGTTCTTC.

In this sample, this clonotype turned up a few times. The rearrangement joins TRBV2 to TRBJ2-5, with 12 bases aligning to TRBD2. CDR1 is SNHLY and CDR2 is FYNNEI in the germline V gene. Germline trimming cut 7 bases from V and 2 bases from J; bases unmatched to any gene: 5. The CDR3 covers 15 residues. The CDR3 bases are TGTGCCAGCACCCTAGCGGGAGGGCATCAAGAGACCCAGTACTTC. It is translated as CASTLAGGHQETQYF.

Only a few counts were recorded for this clonotype. V usage is TRBV4-2 and J usage is TRBJ2-3; D is ambiguous. The CDR3 consists of 15 residues. CDR1 and CDR2 from the germline V gene are LGHNA and YNFKEQ. Trimming took off 1 base at V and 6 bases at J, with 14 bases between the two ends. Written as DNA, the CDR3 is TGTGCCAGCAGCCAAGTAGGGTTATCCGGGGATACGCAGTATTTT. It is translated as CASSQVGLSGDTQYF.

This clonotype showed up many times. This chain links TRBV11-2 with TRBJ1-5; D gene uncertain. The V gene's germline CDR1 is SGHAT and CDR2 FQNNGV. The V end lost 1 base, the J end lost 5 bases, and 9 bases lay between the germline ends. CDR3 length: 14 amino acids. Here the CDR3 reads CASSLVSEDQPQHF. CDR3 sequence (DNA): TGTGCCAGCAGCTTAGTGTCAGAGGATCAGCCCCAGCATTTT.

This clonotype has a handful of counts. The gene calls are TRBV29-1 and TRBJ1-4; tentative D call: TRBD1 (5 bases). Trimming pared 4 bases from V and 8 bases from J, leaving 14 bases between. The CDR3 spans 13 residues. Germline loops: CDR1 SQVTM, CDR2 ANQGSEA. CDR3 DNA sequence: TGCAGCGTTGTCCAGGGAGGAGGAGAAAAACTGTTTTTT. Its protein product is CSVVQGGGEKLFF.

In nucleotides, the CDR3 is TGTGCCAGCAGCCAAGTTTCGCGAGATTATAATTCACCCCTCCACTTT. Protein: CASSQVSRDYNSPLHF. The V and J genes are TRBV3-1 and TRBJ1-6; no firm D call. The CDR3 is 16 amino acids. V was pared by 1 base and J by 4 bases, with 11 bases between. CDR1 is LGHDT and CDR2 is YNNKEL in the germline V gene (reference sequence). Full variable domain (rest looked up from reference TRBV3-1 and TRBJ1-6): DTAVSQTPKYLVTQMGNDKSIKCEQNLGHDTMYWYKQDSKKFLKIMFSYNNKELIINETVPNRFSPKSPDKAHLNLHINSLELGDSAVYFCASSQVSRDYNSPLHFGNGTRLTVT.

Notes on this clonotype: A much larger clone differs from this one at a single base, so this may be a read error. In this CDR3 the conserved last residue, phenylalanine or tryptophan, is missing, so a read error is likely. The V gene is TRBV27, the J gene TRBJ2-7; TRBD1 agrees at 7 bases. CDR1 is MNHEY, CDR2 SMNVEV, per germline (reference sequence). Trimming at V came to 2 bases and at J to 4 bases, leaving 5 bases not matched to a gene. The CDR3 runs 14 residues. CDR3 DNA sequence: TGTGCCAGCAGTTTAAAGGGGGCCCATTACGAGCAGTACATC. It encodes CASSLKGAHYEQYI.

This chain links TRBV4-3 with TRBJ2-5; 13 positions match TRBD2. The CDR3 length is 16 residues. The V gene's germline CDR1 is LGHNA and CDR2 YSLEER. V shed 3 bases, J shed 3 bases, and the junction held 4 bases outside the gene matches. The CDR3, as DNA: TGCGCCAGCAGCCACGGACTAGCGGGGGCGGAAGAGACCCAGTACTTC. Protein sequence: CASSHGLAGAEETQYF.

This clonotype was counted ten times or more. The rearrangement links TRBV7-2 to TRBJ1-1; TRBD1 aligns across 9 bases. With 5 bases clipped from V and 0 bases from J, the junction kept 10 bases outside the gene matches. The germline V gene encodes CDR1 SGHTA and CDR2 FQGNSA. The CDR3 is 17 amino acids. The CDR3 bases are TGTGCCAGCAGCCACGGAGGGACAGGGCCTATGAACACTGAAGCTTTCTTT. It encodes CASSHGGTGPMNTEAFF.

At least ten counts were recorded for this clonotype. The CDR3 spells CASSPELAGWRGDTQYF. For the CDR3, the DNA is TGTGCCAGCAGCCCTGAATTAGCGGGATGGAGAGGAGATACGCAGTATTTT. The V gene is TRBV3-1, the J gene TRBJ2-3; 8 bases agree with TRBD2. CDR1 and CDR2 (germline): LGHDT, YNNKEL (reference sequence). V gave up 4 bases and J gave up 5 bases; unmatched junction bases: 14. The CDR3 has 17 amino acids.

The CDR3 DNA reads as TGTGCCAGCAGTTACGGAGGCCCACGGACAGCCTACGAGCAGTACTTC. Its translation: CASSYGGPRTAYEQYF. This chain connects TRBV6-6 to TRBJ2-7; D is perhaps TRBD1 (6 bases). CDR3 size: 16 residues. CDR1 MNHNY and CDR2 SVGAGI come from the germline V gene (reference sequence). V was shortened by 2 bases and J by 2 bases, with 16 bases between the two germline ends.

In its sample, this clonotype was seen a few times. This chain uses TRBV28 with TRBJ1-5, with 8 bases lining up with TRBD1. Germline V CDR1 and CDR2: MDHEN, SYDVKM. J gave up 6 bases and V 3 bases, and 10 bases lay outside the gene matches. The CDR3 has 16 residues. CDR3 sequence (DNA): TGTGCCAGCAGTTTCGGCAGGGGGCAAATTCGTCAGCCCCAGCATTTT. This translates into CASSFGRGQIRQPQHF.

The chain carries TRBV4-1 and TRBJ2-7, with D possibly TRBD1 on 6 matching bases. The germline gives CDR1 MGHRA, CDR2 YSYEKL. Trimming left V 3 bases short and J 3 bases short, with 15 bases between. There are 15 residues in the CDR3. This CDR3 is CASSHPGQTNYEQYF. Written as DNA, the CDR3 is TGCGCCAGCAGCCATCCGGGACAAACGAACTACGAGCAGTACTTC.

In its sample, this clonotype was seen a few times. DNA for the CDR3: TGTGCCGCGGACAGGGGGGATGGCTACACCTTC. Protein product: CAADRGDGYTF. The rearrangement joins TRBV30 to TRBJ1-2; 10 bases match TRBD1. CDR3 size: 11 residues. The V gene's germline CDR1 is GTSNPN and CDR2 SVGIG (reference sequence). Germline trimming cut 8 bases from V and 6 bases from J; bases unmatched to any gene: 3.

This clonotype came up a few times. The chain joins TRBV5-1 to TRBJ1-1; TRBD1 agrees at 11 bases. This CDR3 comprises 13 residues. V lost 7 bases, J lost 6 bases, and 5 bases stayed unmatched. Looked up from germline, CDR1 is SGHRS and CDR2 is YFSETQ. The CDR3 nucleotides are TGCGCCAGCTCCGGGACAGGGGGGTCTGAAGCTTTCTTT. Protein: CASSGTGGSEAFF.

Comment on this clonotype: A read error is possible here, since a much larger clone lies one base away. The chain recombines TRBV20-1 with TRBJ2-3, with TRBD2 matching 9 bases. Germline V gene sequence: CDR1 DFQATT, CDR2 SNEGSKA (reference sequence). The CDR3 runs 16 residues. Trimming cost V 0 bases and J 7 bases; bases outside gene matches: 11. The CDR3 is CSARDLERGVVNTQYF. CDR3 DNA: TGCAGTGCTAGAGATCTGGAGCGGGGGGTAGTAAATACGCAGTATTTT.